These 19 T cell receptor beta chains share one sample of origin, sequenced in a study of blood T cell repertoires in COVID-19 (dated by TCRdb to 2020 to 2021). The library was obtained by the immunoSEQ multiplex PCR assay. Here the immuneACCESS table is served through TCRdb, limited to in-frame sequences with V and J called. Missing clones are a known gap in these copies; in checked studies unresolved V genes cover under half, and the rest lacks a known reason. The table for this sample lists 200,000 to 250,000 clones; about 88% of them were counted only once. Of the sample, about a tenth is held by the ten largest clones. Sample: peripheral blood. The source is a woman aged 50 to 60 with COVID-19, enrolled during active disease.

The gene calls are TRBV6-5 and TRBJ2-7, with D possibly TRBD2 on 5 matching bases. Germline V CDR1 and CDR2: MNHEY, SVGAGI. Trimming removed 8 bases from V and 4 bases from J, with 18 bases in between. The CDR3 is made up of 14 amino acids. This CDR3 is CASAIERRGYEQYV. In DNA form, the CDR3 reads TGTGCCAGCGCAATTGAGAGGCGAGGGTACGAGCAGTACGTC.

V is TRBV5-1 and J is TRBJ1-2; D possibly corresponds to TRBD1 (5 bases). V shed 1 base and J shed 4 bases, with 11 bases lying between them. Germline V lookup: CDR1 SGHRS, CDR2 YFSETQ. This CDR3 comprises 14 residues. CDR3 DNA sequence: TGCGCCAGCAGCTTGAGCGGGGACGGCTATGGCTACACCTTC. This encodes CASSLSGDGYGYTF.

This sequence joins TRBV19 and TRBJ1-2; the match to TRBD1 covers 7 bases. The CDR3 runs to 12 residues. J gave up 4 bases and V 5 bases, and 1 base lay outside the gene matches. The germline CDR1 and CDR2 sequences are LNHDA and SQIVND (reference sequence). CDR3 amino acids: CASSGTVYGYTF. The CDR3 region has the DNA TGTGCCAGTAGTGGGACAGTCTATGGCTACACCTTC.

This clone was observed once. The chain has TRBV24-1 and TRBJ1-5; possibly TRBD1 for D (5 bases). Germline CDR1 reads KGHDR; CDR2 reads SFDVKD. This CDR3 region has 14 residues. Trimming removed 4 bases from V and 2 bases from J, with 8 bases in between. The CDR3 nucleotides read TGTGCCACCAGTGAGATACAGGGCAATCAGCCCCAGCATTTT. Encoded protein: CATSEIQGNQPQHF.

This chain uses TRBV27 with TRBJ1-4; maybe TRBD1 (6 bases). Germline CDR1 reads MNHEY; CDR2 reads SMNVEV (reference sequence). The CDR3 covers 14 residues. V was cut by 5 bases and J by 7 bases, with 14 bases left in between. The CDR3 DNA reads TGTGCCAGCAGTCCCCTTGGCAGGGGTGAAAAACTGTTTTTT. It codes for CASSPLGRGEKLFF.

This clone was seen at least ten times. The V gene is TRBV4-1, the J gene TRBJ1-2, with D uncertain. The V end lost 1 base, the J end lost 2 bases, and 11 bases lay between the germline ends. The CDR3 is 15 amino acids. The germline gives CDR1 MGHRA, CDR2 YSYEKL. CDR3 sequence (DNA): TGCGCCAGCAGCCAAGTGCCTCAGGCCAACTATGGCTACACCTTC. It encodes CASSQVPQANYGYTF.

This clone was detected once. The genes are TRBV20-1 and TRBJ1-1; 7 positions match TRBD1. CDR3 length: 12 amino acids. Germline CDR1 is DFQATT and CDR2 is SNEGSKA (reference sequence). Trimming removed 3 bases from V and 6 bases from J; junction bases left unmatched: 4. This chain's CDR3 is CSASRQGPEAFF. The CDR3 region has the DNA TGCAGTGCTAGTCGACAGGGTCCTGAAGCTTTCTTT.

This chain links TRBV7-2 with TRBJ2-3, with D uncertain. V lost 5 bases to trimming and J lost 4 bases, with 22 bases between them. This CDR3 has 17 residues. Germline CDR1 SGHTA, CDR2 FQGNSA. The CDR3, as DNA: TGTGCCAGCAGCACTTTCCGAGTAACTGAGGCCGCAGATACGCAGTATTTT. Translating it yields CASSTFRVTEAADTQYF.

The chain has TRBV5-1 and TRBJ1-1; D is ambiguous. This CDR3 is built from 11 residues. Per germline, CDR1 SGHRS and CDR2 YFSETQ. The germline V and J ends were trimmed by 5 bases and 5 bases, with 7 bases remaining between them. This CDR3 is CASSTGTEAFF. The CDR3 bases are TGCGCCAGCAGTACGGGAACTGAAGCTTTCTTT.

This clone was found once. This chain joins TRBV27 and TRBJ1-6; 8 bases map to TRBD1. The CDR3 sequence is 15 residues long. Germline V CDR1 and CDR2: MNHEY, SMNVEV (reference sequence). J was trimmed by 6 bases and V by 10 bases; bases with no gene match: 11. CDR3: CATLRTGQVNSPLHF. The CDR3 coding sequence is TGTGCCACCCTCCGGACGGGACAGGTTAATTCACCCCTCCACTTT.

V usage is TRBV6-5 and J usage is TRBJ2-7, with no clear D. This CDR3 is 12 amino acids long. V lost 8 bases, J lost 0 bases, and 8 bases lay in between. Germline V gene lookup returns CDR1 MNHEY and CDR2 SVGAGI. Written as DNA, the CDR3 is TGTGCCAGCTCCGGTGGCTCCTACGAGCAGTACTTC. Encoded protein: CASSGGSYEQYF.

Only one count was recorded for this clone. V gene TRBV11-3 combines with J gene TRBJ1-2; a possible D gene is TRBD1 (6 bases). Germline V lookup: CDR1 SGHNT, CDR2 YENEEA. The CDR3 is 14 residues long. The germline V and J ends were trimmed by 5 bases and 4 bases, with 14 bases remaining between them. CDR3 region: CASSQRDISYGYTF. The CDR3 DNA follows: TGTGCCAGCAGCCAGAGGGACATTTCCTATGGCTACACCTTC. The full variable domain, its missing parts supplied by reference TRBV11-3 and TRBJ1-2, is EAGVVQSPRYKIIEKKQPVAFWCNPISGHNTLYWYLQNLGQGPELLIRYENEEAVDDSQLPKDRFSAERLKGVDSTLKIQPAELGDSAVYLCASSQRDISYGYTFGSGTRLTVV.

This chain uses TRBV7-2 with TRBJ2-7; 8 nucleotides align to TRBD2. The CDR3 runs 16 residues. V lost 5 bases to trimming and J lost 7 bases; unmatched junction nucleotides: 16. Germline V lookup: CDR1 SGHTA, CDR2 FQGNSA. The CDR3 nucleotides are TGTGCCAGCAGCCCAAACAGCGGGGGCTCCTTAAGAGAGCAGTACTTC. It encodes CASSPNSGGSLREQYF.

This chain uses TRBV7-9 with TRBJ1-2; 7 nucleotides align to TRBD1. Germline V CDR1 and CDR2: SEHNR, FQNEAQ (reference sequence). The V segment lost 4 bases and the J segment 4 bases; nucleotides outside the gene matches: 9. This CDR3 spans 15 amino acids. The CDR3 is CASSSIEQGIYGYTF. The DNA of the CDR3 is TGTGCCAGCAGCTCGATAGAACAGGGGATCTATGGCTACACCTTC.

The CDR3, as DNA: TGTGCCAGCAGCGTCCCCTCTTTCCCGACTAGCGGGGGGAAGACAGATACGCAGTATTTT. Protein product: CASSVPSFPTSGGKTDTQYF. This rearrangement joins TRBV21-1 to TRBJ2-3; TRBD2, the D gene given by the table, was not confirmed from the DNA. TRBV21-1 is given as a pseudogene. The CDR3 length is 20 residues.

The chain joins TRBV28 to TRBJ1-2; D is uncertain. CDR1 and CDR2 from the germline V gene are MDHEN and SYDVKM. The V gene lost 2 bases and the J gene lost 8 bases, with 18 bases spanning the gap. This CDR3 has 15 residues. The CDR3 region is CASSLIQERVWGYTF. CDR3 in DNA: TGTGCCAGCAGTTTAATCCAGGAACGCGTGTGGGGCTACACCTTC.

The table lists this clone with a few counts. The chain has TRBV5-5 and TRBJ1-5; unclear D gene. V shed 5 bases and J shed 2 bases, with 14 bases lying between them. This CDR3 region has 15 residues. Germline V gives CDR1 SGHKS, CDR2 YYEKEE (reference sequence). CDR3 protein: CASRSDRGGNQPQHF. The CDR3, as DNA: TGTGCCAGCAGGTCGGACCGGGGAGGCAATCAGCCCCAGCATTTT.

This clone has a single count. The CDR3 here is CAWSGPRQGLIAKNIQYF. The DNA for the CDR3 is TGTGCCTGGAGTGGACCGAGACAGGGGCTTATAGCCAAAAACATTCAGTACTTC. The V call is TRBV30, the J call TRBJ2-4, with 8 bases matching TRBD1. Losses at the gene ends were 1 base for V and 0 bases for J; bases not matched to a gene: 11. This CDR3 has 18 residues. Germline V lookup: CDR1 GTSNPN, CDR2 SVGIG (reference sequence).

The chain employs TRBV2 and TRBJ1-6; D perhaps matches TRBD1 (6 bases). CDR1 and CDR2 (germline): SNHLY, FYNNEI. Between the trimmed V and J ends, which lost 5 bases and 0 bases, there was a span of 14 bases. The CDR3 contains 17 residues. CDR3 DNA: TGTGCCAGCAGTCCGAGACAGGCGGTCTCCTATAATTCACCCCTCCACTTT. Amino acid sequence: CASSPRQAVSYNSPLHF. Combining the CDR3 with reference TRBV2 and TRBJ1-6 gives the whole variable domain EPEVTQTPSHQVTQMGQEVILRCVPISNHLYFYWYRQILGQKVEFLVSFYNNEISEKSEIFDDQFSVERPDGSNFTLKIRSTKLEDSAMYFCASSPRQAVSYNSPLHFGNGTRLTVT.